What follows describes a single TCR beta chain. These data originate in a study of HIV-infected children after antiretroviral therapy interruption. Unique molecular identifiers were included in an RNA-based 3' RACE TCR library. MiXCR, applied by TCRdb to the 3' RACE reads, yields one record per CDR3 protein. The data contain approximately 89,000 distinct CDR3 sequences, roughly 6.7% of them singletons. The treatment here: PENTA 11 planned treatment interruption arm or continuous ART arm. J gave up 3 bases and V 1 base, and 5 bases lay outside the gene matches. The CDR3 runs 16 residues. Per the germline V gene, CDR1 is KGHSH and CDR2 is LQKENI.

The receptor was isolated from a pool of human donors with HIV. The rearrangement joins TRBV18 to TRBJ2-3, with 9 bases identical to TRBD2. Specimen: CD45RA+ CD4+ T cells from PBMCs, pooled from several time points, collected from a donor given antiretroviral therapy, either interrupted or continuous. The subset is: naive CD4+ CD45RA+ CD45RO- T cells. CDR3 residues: CASSPLGSGSTDTQYF. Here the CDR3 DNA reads TGTGCCAGCTCACCACTTGGTAGCGGGAGTACAGATACGCAGTATTTT. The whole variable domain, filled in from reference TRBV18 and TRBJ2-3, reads NAGVMQNPRHLVRRRGQEARLRCSPMKGHSHVYWYRQLPEEGLKFMVYLQKENIIDESGMPKERFSAEFPKEGPSILRIQQVVRGDSAAYFCASSPLGSGSTDTQYFGPGTRLTVL.